The T cell receptor beta chain described here comes from a study of Graves' ophthalmopathy and Graves' hyperthyroidism (dated by TCRdb to 2016 to 2019). About the investigation overall: Peripheral blood samples were taken at the time of initial diagnosis, before any treatment was given. The study used TCR beta repertoire signatures to distinguish Graves' ophthalmopathy from Graves' hyperthyroidism and to predict progression to ophthalmopathy. In total, approximately 140 blood samples were TCR-sequenced: around 42 ophthalmopathy, 75 hyperthyroidism and some 17 hyperthyroidism-to-ophthalmopathy patients. To explore V-J signatures that distinguish ophthalmopathy from hyperthyroidism, a discovery set of 100 patients was enrolled, made up of 40 to 45 with ophthalmopathy and some 60 with stable hyperthyroidism. An independent validation cohort comprised under 20 hyperthyroidism patients and about 16 patients who later progressed from hyperthyroidism to ophthalmopathy. T-cell repertoires of thyroid tissue and blood were compared in over 5 hyperthyroidism patients. Once sampling was done, hyperthyroidism patients were given methimazole at a starting dose of 30 mg daily, while ophthalmopathy patients were given high-dose intravenous methylprednisolone. Here is what the overall study found, with its caveats: No statistical method was used to set the sample size in advance, and the investigators knew which group each participant was assigned to. Most of the expanded thyroid clonotypes with a frequency above 0.001 were also detected in blood, and it was suggested that the thyroid immune response may be reflected by blood repertoires. Ophthalmopathy was separated from stable hyperthyroidism by the 13-signature model with about 89% sensitivity and 81.08% specificity in cross-validation and with 80%/75% in the test set. In validation, the model predicted ophthalmopathy progression with 70.59% sensitivity and approximately 72% specificity; around twelve predicted patients were CT-confirmed with GO in a median of about 6.2 months.

Stable hyperthyroidism was defined as no progression to ophthalmopathy within 18 months of follow-up. The hyperthyroidism patients were 18 to 65 years old and newly diagnosed, with a disease duration of less than 2 months. Anyone with other autoimmune diseases, uncontrolled infections, pregnancy or lactation was excluded from the study. Clinical symptoms, serum thyroxine, TRAb, thyroid ultrasound and orbital computed tomography formed the basis of the diagnosis. Ficoll-Paque density gradient centrifugation was used to isolate PBMCs from around 10 ml of fresh peripheral blood. Total RNA was extracted using Trizol reagent, and RNA quality was checked on an Agilent 2100 Bioanalyzer. Worth noting for this clonotype: Its binding antigen is unknown. Within one base of it there is no much larger clone, and no base qualities were kept.

For repertoire sequencing, the TCR beta CDR3 regions were amplified from RNA transcripts. The first round of RT-PCR was done with HTBI primers and the Qiagen OneStep RT-PCR kit, and was followed by a second round of multiplex PCR, then size selection and purification. Libraries were sequenced paired-end with 100 bp reads on an Illumina HiSeq2000. Per the original workflow: Reads were processed with SOAPnuke, discarding reads with adapters, uncalled bases, mean Phred below 15, or no exact constant-primer or identifier match. COPE v1.2.5 was used to merge the high-quality paired reads. Unique nucleotide sequences were defined as clonotypes and aligned to IMGT TRB V, D and J references using MiTCR v1.1. The analysis was limited to V-J combinations with a frequency above 0.0001, which together covered 99.2% of repertoires. For each V-J combination, a TCR clonal expansion and chaos score was defined as the ratio of F50 clonal expansion to chaos observed in the TCRdist matrix. Welch's t-statistics and random forest were used to reduce the features to about 14 V-J combinations, which were then used as input to a naive Bayes classifier. The similarity between thyroid and blood repertoires was quantified using the Morisita-Horn index. TCRdb handled the public reads itself, with Q25 trimming in fastp and clone calling in MiXCR, and kept productive beta chains. Entries that share a CDR3 protein sequence are merged under the most common genes and DNA. These V and J calls derive from TCRdb rather than the authors' analysis. The sample table lists a few hundred thousand distinct CDR3 sequences, about 15% of them with a count of one. The ten largest clones capture 2.4% of the sample.

V loses 1 base of germline sequence and J loses 6 bases, and the interval between the two ends is 7 bases. The CDR3 contains 13 residues, cysteine and phenylalanine counted. The entry retains the CDR3 DNA only, 39 bases that are in frame from base 1. The material sequenced was peripheral blood. The V and J genes are TRBV12-3 or TRBV12-4 and TRBJ1-5; no D segment can be confidently identified. The source is an adult woman with stable Graves' hyperthyroidism. The DNA sequence reads TGTGCCAGCAGTTTAGATCCCGGTCAGCCCCAGCATTTT. Translation gives CASSLDPGQPQHF.